This T cell receptor (beta chain) was profiled in a study of blood T cell repertoires in COVID-19. For the study at large: T cells, B-cell-depleted T cells, or PBMCs supplied cDNA or gDNA.

The protocol was immunoSEQ multiplex PCR, while the TCRdb copy is restricted to in-frame clones and leaves out a portion. The sample includes roughly 500,000 clones, over 75% of them seen just once. Enrollees, about 18 to 89 years old, lived in 24 US areas. Clinical history as reported by participants underpinned cohort assignment. The CDR3 is made up of 14 amino acids. V was clipped by 1 base and J by 1 base; unmatched bases: 1. Per the germline V gene, CDR1 is SGHAT and CDR2 is FQNNGV. The source is a middle-aged woman who had recovered from COVID-19. V usage is TRBV11-2 and J usage is TRBJ2-7; the match to TRBD1 covers 7 bases. The sample consisted of PBMCs or T cells enriched from blood (not recorded which). In DNA, the CDR3 is TGTGCCAGCAGCTTAGTGGGACAGTCCTACGAGCAGTACTTC. Translation: CASSLVGQSYEQYF.